This passage covers 14 T cell receptor beta chains from one sample sequenced in a study of early T cells in non-severe SARS-CoV-2 infection. TCRdb ran MiXCR on the 5' RACE reads and lists one entry per CDR3 protein. This table has some 50,000 distinct CDR3 sequences, roughly 10% appearing once. The sequenced material came from whole blood. These TCRs come from an adult who was a healthcare worker with PCR-confirmed SARS-CoV-2 infection or an uninfected control (not recorded which).

This clonotype showed up just a few times. The CDR3 region is CSVGPGSSYEQYF. DNA of the CDR3: TGCAGCGTTGGTCCGGGGAGCTCCTACGAGCAGTACTTC. This chain links TRBV29-1 with TRBJ2-7; possible D gene TRBD2, 5 bases. V shed 4 bases and J shed 0 bases, with 10 bases lying between them. The CDR3 runs to 13 residues. The germline V gene encodes CDR1 SQVTM and CDR2 ANQGSEA.

This clonotype came up many times. The DNA for the CDR3 is TGTGCCACCCCCAACATAAACTCTGGAAACACCATATATTTT. Protein product: CATPNINSGNTIYF. This chain connects TRBV24-1 to TRBJ1-3; D is uncertain. Trimming cost V 9 bases and J 0 bases, with 11 bases left between them. CDR1 KGHDR and CDR2 SFDVKD come from the germline V gene. The CDR3 extends over 14 amino acids.

This clonotype has a handful of counts. The chain links TRBV7-9 to TRBJ2-7; D could derive from TRBD1 or TRBD2 (5 bases each). The CDR3 totals 15 residues. The V end was cut by 4 bases, the J end by 0 bases, with 13 bases between. From germline, CDR1 is SEHNR and CDR2 FQNEAQ (reference sequence). The CDR3 is CASSSRGTVSYEQYF. The CDR3 nucleotides read TGTGCCAGCAGCTCAAGAGGGACGGTCTCCTACGAGCAGTACTTC.

J is TRBJ1-3 and V is TRBV7-2; D ambiguous. The CDR3 extends over 15 amino acids. CDR1 is SGHTA and CDR2 is FQGNSA in the germline V gene. V gave up 5 bases and J gave up 2 bases, with 13 bases separating them. The CDR3 DNA sequence: TGTGCCAGCAGCAGAGAAGTCATTACTGGAAACACCATATATTTT. Its translation is CASSREVITGNTIYF.

The chain joins TRBV6-2 or TRBV6-3 to TRBJ1-2, with D possibly matching TRBD1 (5 bases). CDR1 is MNHEY, CDR2 SVGEGT, per germline. The CDR3 spans 12 residues. V was clipped by 4 bases and J by 9 bases, with 12 bases between them. The DNA of the CDR3 is TGTGCCAGCAGTTCCGGCCAGGGTAGCTACACCTTC. Protein sequence: CASSSGQGSYTF.

This clonotype has a count of ten or more. The chain employs TRBV6-6 and TRBJ1-4; no clear D. Germline V gene sequence: CDR1 MNHNY, CDR2 SVGAGI (reference sequence). This CDR3 is 15 amino acids long. V shed 8 bases and J shed 5 bases, with 18 bases lying between them. In DNA, the CDR3 is TGTGCCAGCTCCCCAGCCGGGTCAGTAAATGAAAAACTGTTTTTT. Residues: CASSPAGSVNEKLFF.

This clonotype was detected many times. The chain employs TRBV7-2 and TRBJ2-2; D is perhaps TRBD2 (7 bases). Between the trimmed V and J ends, which lost 0 bases and 5 bases, there was a span of 10 bases. The CDR3 totals 15 residues. The germline V gene encodes CDR1 SGHTA and CDR2 FQGNSA. The CDR3 nucleotides are TGTGCCAGCAGCTTAGCGGGAGGGGGGACCGGGGAGCTGTTTTTT. Protein product: CASSLAGGGTGELFF. The whole variable domain, filled in from reference TRBV7-2 and TRBJ2-2, reads GAGVSQSPSNKVTEKGKDVELRCDPISGHTALYWYRQSLGQGLEFLIYFQGNSAPDKSGLPSDRFSAERTGGSVSTLTIQRTQQEDSAVYLCASSLAGGGTGELFFGEGSRLTVL.

This clonotype was recorded at least ten times. V gene TRBV7-8 combines with J gene TRBJ1-1; 12 bases are shared with TRBD1. This CDR3 is built from 15 residues. Germline assignment: CDR1 SGHVS and CDR2 FQNEAQ. The ends lost 5 bases at V and 4 bases at J; junction bases unmatched: 5. The CDR3 loop is CASSLGTGGFTEAFF. The CDR3 DNA reads TGTGCCAGCAGCCTAGGGACAGGGGGCTTCACTGAAGCTTTCTTT.

This clonotype was observed many times. The chain uses TRBV5-6 and TRBJ2-1; the D gene could be TRBD1 or TRBD2 (6 bases each). V was clipped by 0 bases and J by 12 bases, with 16 bases between them. The CDR3 totals 14 residues. In germline, CDR1 is SGHDT, CDR2 YYEEEE. This CDR3 reads CASSLAGQGTWQFF. The DNA for the CDR3 is TGTGCCAGCAGCTTGGCCGGTCAGGGGACTTGGCAGTTCTTC.

In this sample, this clonotype turned up many times. This chain uses TRBV28 with TRBJ2-7; D could derive from TRBD1 or TRBD2 (5 bases each). Per the germline V gene, CDR1 is MDHEN and CDR2 is SYDVKM. The CDR3 covers 14 residues. With 2 bases removed from V and 2 bases from J, the gap between germline ends came to 10 bases. The CDR3: CASSLLGTTYEQYF. Here the CDR3 DNA reads TGTGCCAGCAGTTTACTAGGGACCACCTACGAGCAGTACTTC. The full variable domain, its missing parts supplied by reference TRBV28 and TRBJ2-7, is DVKVTQSSRYLVKRTGEKVFLECVQDMDHENMFWYRQDPGLGLRLIYFSYDVKMKEKGDIPEGYSVSREKKERFSLILESASTNQTSMYLCASSLLGTTYEQYFGPGTRLTVT.

The gene calls are TRBV6-1 and TRBJ1-1; TRBD1 matches 7 bases. With V trimmed by 6 bases and J by 4 bases, 5 bases remained unmatched. From germline, CDR1 is MNHNS and CDR2 SASEGT. The CDR3 is 13 residues long. The CDR3 sequence is CASRDRSVTEAFF. For the CDR3, the DNA is TGTGCCAGCAGGGACAGGTCAGTCACTGAAGCTTTCTTT.

This clonotype was observed at least ten times. The gene calls are TRBV20-1 and TRBJ2-1; 14 bases map to TRBD2. The CDR3 sequence is 16 residues long. Losses at the gene ends were 5 bases for V and 0 bases for J; bases not matched to a gene: 3. The germline gives CDR1 DFQATT, CDR2 SNEGSKA (reference sequence). The CDR3 bases are TGCAGTGCTGAGGGGACTAGCGGGAGCTCCTACAATGAGCAGTTCTTC. It codes for CSAEGTSGSSYNEQFF.

V gene TRBV10-3 combines with J gene TRBJ1-2; 11 bases line up with TRBD1. The length of the CDR3 is 14 residues. With V trimmed by 8 bases and J by 6 bases, 8 bases remained unmatched. Germline loops: CDR1 ENHRY, CDR2 SYGVKD. The chain's CDR3 is CAIARTGGADGYTF. CDR3 DNA: TGTGCCATCGCCCGGACAGGGGGCGCCGATGGCTACACCTTC.

This clonotype appeared many times. The chain joins TRBV20-1 to TRBJ1-2, with D unresolved. Trimming stripped 6 bases from V and 8 bases from J, with 10 bases between. CDR3 length equals 10 residues. Germline V gene sequence: CDR1 DFQATT, CDR2 SNEGSKA (reference sequence). The CDR3 spells CSAEAGGYTF. The CDR3 DNA reads TGCAGTGCAGAGGCCGGGGGCTACACCTTC.